The next 5 T cell receptor beta chains were all read from a single sample in a study of breast tumors, draining lymph nodes, adjacent tissues. TCRdb re-derived calls from the multiplex PCR reads in MiXCR, one entry per CDR3 protein. The sample contains 50,000 to 55,000 distinct CDR3 sequences, under 50% of which appear only once. Specimen: breast tumor tissue. Receptors were obtained from a female donor with breast cancer. Some clones in this sample may be carry-over from other donors' samples.

The chain joins TRBV10-3 to TRBJ2-7; TRBD2 agrees at 8 bases. The germline V gene encodes CDR1 ENHRY and CDR2 SYGVKD. The CDR3 runs 13 residues. Unmatched junction bases numbered 5, after V lost 4 bases and J lost 6 bases. Written as DNA, the CDR3 is TGTGCCATCAGTGTGCGGGCGGGAGGCGAGCAGTACTTC. Encoded protein: CAISVRAGGEQYF.

There are a few counts of this clonotype. With a much larger clone just one base away, this may be a read error. This CDR3 is CASSGGRSTEQFF. DNA for the CDR3: TGTGCCAGCAGTGGCGGGAGAAGCACTGAGCAGTTCTTC. The chain links TRBV11-3 to TRBJ2-1; 7 positions agree with TRBD2. Germline-derived CDR1 and CDR2 are SGHNT and YENEEA. The CDR3 is 13 residues long. V shed 6 bases, J shed 9 bases, and the junction held 8 bases outside the gene matches. Filled out from reference TRBV11-3 and TRBJ2-1, the complete variable domain reads EAGVVQSPRYKIIEKKQPVAFWCNPISGHNTLYWYLQNLGQGPELLIRYENEEAVDDSQLPKDRFSAERLKGVDSTLKIQPAELGDSAVYLCASSGGRSTEQFFGPGTRLTVL.

The sample holds one count of this clonotype. Compared with germline, one end of the junction differs, possibly owing to a read error. The chain carries TRBV12-3 or TRBV12-4 and TRBJ1-1; 8 positions agree with TRBD1. The CDR3 extends over 13 amino acids. For the CDR3, the DNA is TGTGCCAGCACTCGGGACAGGAACACTGGAGCTTTCTTT. Its translation is CASTRDRNTGAFF.

This clonotype occurred many times. The chain recombines TRBV2 with TRBJ2-3, with no clear D. The CDR3 length is 13 residues. Trimming took 6 bases from V and 2 from J, leaving 9 bases between them. Germline assignment: CDR1 SNHLY and CDR2 FYNNEI. This chain's CDR3 is CASRVFITDTQYF. The CDR3 DNA is TGTGCCAGCAGGGTCTTCATCACAGATACGCAGTATTTT.

This clonotype was found many times. V gene TRBV7-9 combines with J gene TRBJ2-3, with 9 bases lining up with TRBD2. The CDR3 runs 19 residues. CDR1 SEHNR and CDR2 FQNEAQ come from the germline V gene (reference sequence). V shed 1 base, J shed 0 bases, and the junction held 11 bases outside the gene matches. CDR3 loop: CASSLDFGGRDYSTDTQYF. CDR3 DNA sequence: TGTGCCAGCAGCTTAGACTTTGGCGGGAGGGACTATAGCACAGATACGCAGTATTTT.